These 7 T cell receptor beta chains share one sample of origin, sequenced in a study of T cell changes during pregnancy in multiple sclerosis. Assay used: immunoSEQ multiplex PCR; TCRdb lists only in-frame clones, some missing. Of around 31,000 clones in the sample, about 90% were seen once. This material consisted of CD4+ T cells from peripheral blood mononuclear cells, taken in the first trimester of pregnancy. Source of these receptors: a female donor in good health, enrolled as a control in a pregnancy study.

The chain links TRBV27 to TRBJ1-2, with 8 bases aligning to TRBD1. CDR1 and CDR2 (germline): MNHEY, SMNVEV (reference sequence). The V and J ends lost 0 bases and 8 bases, in that order; junction bases with no gene match: 8. The CDR3 has 15 amino acids. The CDR3 region has the DNA TGTGCCAGCAGTTTATCGTCCCAGGGGGCAGGAGGCTACACCTTC. Its translation is CASSLSSQGAGGYTF.

The chain combines TRBV9 with TRBJ2-1, with 10 positions matching TRBD2. J lost 10 bases, V lost 4 bases, and 17 bases had no gene match. Germline CDR1 is SGDLS and CDR2 is YYNGEE. The CDR3 is made up of 17 amino acids. CDR3 coding DNA: TGTGCCAGCAGCTCCAGGGGTAGCGGGGGGCCTATGAGGGAGCAGTTCTTC. Protein sequence: CASSSRGSGGPMREQFF.

The V and J genes are TRBV7-3 and TRBJ2-7; possibly TRBD2 for D (6 bases). V dropped 5 bases and J dropped 0 bases, with 11 bases sitting between them. The CDR3 sequence is 14 residues long. CDR1 and CDR2 (germline): SGHTA, FQGTGA. Here the CDR3 reads CASSPGGSSYEQYF. CDR3 in DNA: TGTGCCAGCAGCCCTGGGGGGAGCTCCTACGAGCAGTACTTC.

V is TRBV30 and J is TRBJ2-3, with 8 positions matching TRBD1. The V gene's germline CDR1 is GTSNPN and CDR2 SVGIG (reference sequence). Trimming cost V 2 bases and J 2 bases; bases outside gene matches: 9. The CDR3 totals 16 residues. CDR3 loop: CAWSNVGTGYTDTQYF. CDR3 in DNA: TGTGCCTGGAGTAATGTTGGGACAGGATACACAGATACGCAGTATTTT.

This clone was counted a few times. The chain joins TRBV18 to TRBJ1-2; 7 bases agree with TRBD1. The CDR3 consists of 16 residues. After removal of 5 bases from V and 6 bases from J, the junction contained 15 bases not matched to a gene. The germline V gene has CDR1 KGHSH and CDR2 LQKENI. CDR3 coding DNA: TGTGCCAGCTCAAAAAGAGAGGGGGCAGGAGGGAATGGCTACACCTTC. Translated, it gives CASSKREGAGGNGYTF.

This chain connects TRBV7-8 to TRBJ2-1, with 7 bases matching TRBD2. V lost 0 bases, J lost 6 bases, and 8 bases stayed unmatched. This CDR3 contains 16 residues. From germline, CDR1 is SGHVS and CDR2 FQNEAQ. CDR3 sequence: CASSLARVGRANEQFF. CDR3 nucleotides: TGTGCCAGCAGCTTAGCGAGGGTTGGGAGGGCCAATGAGCAGTTCTTC.

CDR3 protein: CASSSQGLASEKLFF. The CDR3 nucleotides are TGTGCCAGCAGCTCACAGGGGCTAGCCAGTGAAAAACTGTTTTTT. V gene TRBV5-4 combines with J gene TRBJ1-4, with TRBD1 identical over 7 bases. This CDR3 has 15 amino acids. Germline CDR1 reads SGHNT; CDR2 reads YYREEE (reference sequence). Trimming removed 3 bases from V and 7 bases from J; junction bases left unmatched: 9.